Described below is a single T cell receptor beta chain sequence and its context. The specificity of this receptor is unknown. No much larger clonotype is one base removed from it; base qualities were not supplied. These data belong to a study of OX40 agonist ivuxolimab in advanced cancers. For context, the study as a whole: Ivuxolimab was a fully human IgG2 agonistic monoclonal antibody targeting the costimulatory receptor OX40 (CD134). Intravenous ivuxolimab was administered to patients every 2 weeks at six dose levels: 0.01, 0.1, 0.3, 1.5, 3 and 10 mg/kg. Of the 50 to 55 patients in dose escalation, about 20 had hepatocellular carcinoma, some 15 had melanoma, 9 had renal cell carcinoma and 9 had head and neck cancer. In the dose-escalation cohort, 75% to 90% of patients were male, and the mean age was approximately 60 years with a range of 23 to 79. Prior anti-PD-1, anti-PD-L1 or anti-CTLA-4 therapy was permitted, and about two fifths of dose-escalation patients had received checkpoint inhibitors. Partial responses occurred in three dose-escalation patients: two with cutaneous melanoma and one with hepatocellular carcinoma. Peripheral TCRbeta sequencing aimed to test whether ivuxolimab altered TCR sequence diversity and caused clonal T-cell expansion. The monotherapy dose-escalation portion (N ≈ 55 patients) of the phase I ivuxolimab trial is reported in the paper. The research as a whole found: Low levels of normalized T-cell clonal expansion were also seen in some nonresponding patients. Which antigens the clonally expanded peripheral T cells were specific for was not determined. In the 0.1-3.0 mg/kg groups, partial responders had among the lowest normalized peripheral clonal expansion, particularly in CD8+ T cells. At doses of 0.1 to 3.0 mg/kg, clonal expansion of both CD4+ and CD8+ T cells in blood was seen between baseline and week 6. After ivuxolimab, more expanded clones were found on average in CD8+ T cells than in CD4+ T cells.

CDR3 length: 12 amino acids, cysteine to phenylalanine. This entry keeps only the CDR3 DNA: 36 bases, framed from base 1. Via the germline V gene, CDR1 is SGDLS and CDR2 YYNGEE. The junction shows trimming of 3 bases on V and 8 bases on J, plus 11 bases between the germline ends. Patients with a history of autoimmune disease or receiving systemic immunosuppression were excluded from the trial. Peripheral blood for TCR sequencing was collected from all dose cohorts at baseline, on cycle 4 day 1, and on cycle 7 day 1. The samples were taken from a phase I, first-in-human, multicenter, open-label dose-escalation trial of ivuxolimab. Adults with locally advanced or metastatic head and neck squamous cell, hepatocellular, melanoma or renal cell carcinoma were enrolled in the trial. Before TCR sequencing, CD4+ T cells and CD8+ T cells from peripheral blood were sorted into separate populations. Genomic DNA was extracted from sorted cells for sequencing of the TCRbeta CDR3 region. TCRbeta CDR3 regions were sequenced using the immunoSEQ Assay. This is the immuneACCESS table as TCRdb keeps it, with only in-frame sequences that have V and J called. A part of the clones is gone; compared with another copy, unresolved V genes explain less than half, and the rest is unexplained. This sample is represented by approximately 62,000 clones; around 89% of them were singletons. Roughly an eighth of the sample is held by the ten biggest clonotypes.

The input for sequencing was CD4+ or CD8+ T cells sorted from blood, taken in a trial of the OX40 agonist ivuxolimab. The origin of this receptor is an adult with an advanced solid tumor such as melanoma, head and neck, liver or kidney cancer. The chain was built from TRBV9 and TRBJ1-1; too little of a D gene remains to name it. The DNA reads as follows: TGTGCCAGCAGCGGTGGAGAACGGGAAGCTTTCTTT. The resulting protein is CASSGGEREAFF.